This TCR beta chain was recorded in a study of shared clonotypes between healthy human individuals. Study-level information: Each donor had three CD4 naive, three CD4 memory, two CD8 naive and one CD8 memory plate. General observations from the study: Tissues were not sampled, only blood, and their repertoires likely differ. Sorted-subset samples were not fully sequenced, rarefaction indicated.

With respect to this clone: What it recognizes is unknown.

Germline V CDR1 and CDR2: SGHTA, FQGNSA. The CDR3 length is 15 residues. V gave up 1 base and J gave up 8 bases, with 15 bases separating them. Every subset's genomic DNA went evenly onto several immunoSEQ plates. Profiled with immunoSEQ multiplex PCR; TCRdb holds only in-frame clones, not every one. The table shows about a million clones, with approximately 77% occurring only once. Sequencing was done on a sample of memory CD4+ T cells from PBMCs. The subset was: CD45RA-negative fraction. The V call is TRBV7-2, the J call TRBJ2-1; D perhaps matches TRBD2 (7 bases). The receptor was derived from a man between 18 and 29 years old in good health. Some clones in this sample may be carry-over from other donors' samples. CDR3 loop: CASSLGRGPLDEQFF. Written as DNA, the CDR3 is TGTGCCAGCAGCTTAGGGCGGGGGCCCCTGGATGAGCAGTTCTTC.